This T cell receptor beta chain stems from a study of T cell responses to AZD1222 COVID-19 vaccine. General study findings and limits: Unmutated variant regions are reportedly the target of nearly half of TCRs that are spike-specific. There were vaccine-associated CD4 TCRs across spike, dominant at 160-218 and 743-854. In a largely white British group with more females than males, clonal diversity was possibly underestimated. With two AZD1222 doses given, Spike-specific TCR breadth and depth both rose.

Regarding this clone: Its matching antigen is unknown.

Sequencing was performed with immunoSEQ multiplex PCR; in TCRdb, only in-frame clones are kept and a portion is missing. The sample holds 40,000 to 55,000 clones, 80% to 90% seen once. The ends were cut back, 6 bases at V and 4 bases at J, with 13 bases in the middle. This CDR3 is 13 amino acids long. The chain employs TRBV12-3 or TRBV12-4 and TRBJ2-7, with a possible D match to TRBD2 (5 bases). This TCR was recovered from an adult who received the AZD1222 COVID-19 vaccine. This material consisted of peripheral blood, taken 28 days after the second AZD1222 dose. CDR3 nucleotides: TGTGCCAGCAGCCGACTAACTGGGTACGAGCAGTACTTC. Its protein product is CASSRLTGYEQYF.